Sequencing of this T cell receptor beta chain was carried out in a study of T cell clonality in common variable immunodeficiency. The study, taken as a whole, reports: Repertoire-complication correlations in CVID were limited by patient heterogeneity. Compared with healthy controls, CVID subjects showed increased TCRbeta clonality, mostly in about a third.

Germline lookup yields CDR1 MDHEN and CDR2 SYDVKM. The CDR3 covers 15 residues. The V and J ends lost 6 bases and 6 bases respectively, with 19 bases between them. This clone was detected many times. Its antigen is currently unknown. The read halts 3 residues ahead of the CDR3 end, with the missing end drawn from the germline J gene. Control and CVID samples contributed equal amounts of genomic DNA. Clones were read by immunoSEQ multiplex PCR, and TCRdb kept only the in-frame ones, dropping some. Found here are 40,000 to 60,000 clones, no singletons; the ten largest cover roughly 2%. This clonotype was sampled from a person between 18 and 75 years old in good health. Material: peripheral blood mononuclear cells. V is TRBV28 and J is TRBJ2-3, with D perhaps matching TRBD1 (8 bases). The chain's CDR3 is CASSAQGEGSDTQYF. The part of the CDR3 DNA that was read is TGTGCCAGCAGCGCACAGGGGGAGGGAAGCGATACG.